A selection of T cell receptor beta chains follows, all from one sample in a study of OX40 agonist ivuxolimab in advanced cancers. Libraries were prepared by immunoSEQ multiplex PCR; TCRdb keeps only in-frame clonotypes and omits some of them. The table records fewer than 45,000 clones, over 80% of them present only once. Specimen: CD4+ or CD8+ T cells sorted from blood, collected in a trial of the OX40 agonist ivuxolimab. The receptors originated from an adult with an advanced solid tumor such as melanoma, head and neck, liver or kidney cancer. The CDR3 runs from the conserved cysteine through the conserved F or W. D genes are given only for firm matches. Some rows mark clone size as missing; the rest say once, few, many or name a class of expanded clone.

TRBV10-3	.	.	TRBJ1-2	TGTGCCATACGGCCGAATGGAGTCTATGGCTACACCTTC	CAIRPNGVYGYTF
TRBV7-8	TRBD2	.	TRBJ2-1	TGTGCCAGCAGCTTGTCCGGGACTAACTACAATGAGCAGTTCTTC	CASSLSGTNYNEQFF
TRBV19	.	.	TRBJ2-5	TGTGCCAGTAGTACCTCGACGAGGGGAACCCAAGAGACCCAGTACTTC	CASSTSTRGTQETQYF
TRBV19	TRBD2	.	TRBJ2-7	TGTGCCAGTACCGACGGGACTAGCAACGAGCAGTACTTC	CASTDGTSNEQYF
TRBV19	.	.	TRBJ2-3	TGTGCCAGTAGTATAAGCCCGGTTCCCGCTACGCAGTATTTT	CASSISPVPATQYF
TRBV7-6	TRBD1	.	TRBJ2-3	TGTGCCAGCAGCCCGAGGACAGGGAGCACAGATACGCAGTATTTT	CASSPRTGSTDTQYF
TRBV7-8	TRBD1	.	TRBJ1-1	TGTGCCAGCAGCGAAGGGACAGCGAACACTGAAGCTTTCTTT	CASSEGTANTEAFF
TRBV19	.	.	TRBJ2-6	TGTGCCAGTAGTATAGGGGCCATCGGGGTCCTGACTTTC	CASSIGAIGVLTF
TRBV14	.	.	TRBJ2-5	TGTGCCAGCAGCCAAGATGCAGGGGGGTTATGGCAGACCCAGTACTTC	CASSQDAGGLWQTQYF
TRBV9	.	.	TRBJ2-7	TGTGCCAGCAGCGTAGATCCTAGAGGGGGTTTTGTCGTCTTC	CASSVDPRGGFVVF
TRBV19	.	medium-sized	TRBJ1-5	TGTGCCAGTAGTGGGCTAGGCGCCAATCAGCCCCAGCATTTT	CASSGLGANQPQHF
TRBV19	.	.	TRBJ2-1	TGTGCCAGTAGAGGGGGATTCGCGGGAGCTAGTGAGCAGTTCTTC	CASRGGFAGASEQFF
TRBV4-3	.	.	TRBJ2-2	TGCGCCAGCAGCCAAGTTCTAGCAAGTCCCCCCGGGGAGCTGTTTTTT	CASSQVLASPPGELFF